Below, 4 T cell receptor beta chains from the same sample are listed, as sequenced in a study of blood T cell repertoires in COVID-19. Clones were read by immunoSEQ multiplex PCR, and TCRdb kept only the in-frame ones, dropping some. This table has about 26,000 clones, about 90% appearing once. Sequences were obtained from peripheral blood. The receptors were sampled from a human donor in a cohort sampled during active COVID-19.

The V and J genes are TRBV2 and TRBJ1-1; the D gene is possibly TRBD1 (5 bases). With 7 bases removed from V and 2 bases from J, the gap between germline ends came to 14 bases. Germline V gives CDR1 SNHLY, CDR2 FYNNEI. The CDR3 length is 14 residues. DNA for the CDR3: TGTGCCAGCATAAAAGGGGAGGGAAACACTGAAGCTTTCTTT. This translates into CASIKGEGNTEAFF. The full variable domain, its missing parts supplied by reference TRBV2 and TRBJ1-1, is EPEVTQTPSHQVTQMGQEVILRCVPISNHLYFYWYRQILGQKVEFLVSFYNNEISEKSEIFDDQFSVERPDGSNFTLKIRSTKLEDSAMYFCASIKGEGNTEAFFGQGTRLTVV.

The chain carries TRBV24-1 and TRBJ2-3, with D perhaps TRBD1 (6 bases). Germline CDR1 KGHDR, CDR2 SFDVKD. The CDR3 runs to 17 residues. V shed 5 bases and J shed 0 bases, with 17 bases lying between them. The CDR3 loop is CATSARTATPSTDTQYF. The CDR3 nucleotides read TGTGCCACCAGTGCCCGGACAGCCACACCTAGCACAGATACGCAGTATTTT.

The chain combines TRBV6-6 with TRBJ2-1, with TRBD2 identical over 7 bases. In germline, CDR1 is MNHNY, CDR2 SVGAGI (reference sequence). The V segment lost 7 bases and the J segment 1 base; nucleotides outside the gene matches: 4. This CDR3 comprises 14 residues. CDR3 sequence reads: CASTGGSSYNEQFF. The CDR3 nucleotides are TGTGCCAGCACCGGCGGGAGTTCCTACAATGAGCAGTTCTTC.

The chain employs TRBV2 and TRBJ2-5; 15 positions match TRBD2. CDR3 length equals 15 residues. Per germline, CDR1 SNHLY and CDR2 FYNNEI. V dropped 6 bases and J dropped 4; count of bases not matched to a gene: 3. Written as DNA, the CDR3 is TGTGCCAGCAGGGGACTAGCGGGGGGAGGAGAGACCCAGTACTTC. Protein product: CASRGLAGGGETQYF.